The T cell receptor beta chain under discussion was sequenced for a study of blood T cell repertoires in COVID-19. Study in general: Both acute and convalescent COVID-19 samples were obtained from the United States, Italy and Spain. In each case, the material was cDNA or gDNA derived from T cells, B-cell-depleted T cells, or PBMCs.

As handled by the study authors: Estimated nucleated cell counts came from reference gene primer amplification. Profiling relied on immunoSEQ multiplex PCR, and the TCRdb table lists in-frame clones only, not all of them. That table furnishes V, J and clone size, whereas the DNA furnished D and trimming. The top ten hold 2% to 2.5% of the sample, which has hundreds of thousands of clones, roughly 86% seen once. The Seattle patients joined while their infection was active and were tracked longitudinally afterward. The germline V gene has CDR1 SGDLS and CDR2 YYNGEE. Trimming removed 2 bases from V and 0 bases from J, with 5 bases in between. CDR3 length: 13 residues.

The rearrangement uses TRBV9 and TRBJ1-1; D is ambiguous. The sequenced material came from peripheral blood. The receptor was derived from a woman between 55 and 75 years old with COVID-19, enrolled during active disease. The CDR3 DNA is TGTGCCAGCAGCGTCGCAGTGAACACTGAAGCTTTCTTT. It translates to CASSVAVNTEAFF.